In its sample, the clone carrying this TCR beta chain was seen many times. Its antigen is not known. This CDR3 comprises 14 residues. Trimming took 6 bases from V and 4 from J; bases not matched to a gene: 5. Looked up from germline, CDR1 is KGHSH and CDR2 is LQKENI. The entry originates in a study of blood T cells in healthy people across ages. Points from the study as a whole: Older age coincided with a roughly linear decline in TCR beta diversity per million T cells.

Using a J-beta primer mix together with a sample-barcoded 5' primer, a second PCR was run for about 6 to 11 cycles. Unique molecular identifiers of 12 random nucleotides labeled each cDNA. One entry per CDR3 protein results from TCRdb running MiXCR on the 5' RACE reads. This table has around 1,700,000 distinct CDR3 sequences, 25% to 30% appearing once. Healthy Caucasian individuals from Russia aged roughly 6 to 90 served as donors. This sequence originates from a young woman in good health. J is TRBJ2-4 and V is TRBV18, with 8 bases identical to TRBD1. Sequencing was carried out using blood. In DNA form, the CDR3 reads TGTGCCAGCTCCCCAGGGGGCTCGAAAAACATTCAGTACTTC. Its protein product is CASSPGGSKNIQYF.